This entry lists 11 T cell receptor beta chains sequenced from one sample in a study of blood T cell repertoires in COVID-19. Sequencing was performed with immunoSEQ multiplex PCR; in TCRdb, only in-frame clones are kept and a portion is missing. The sample includes roughly 220,000 clones, more than 85% of them seen just once. What was sequenced was peripheral blood. The receptors were gathered from a man aged 55-75 years with acute or convalescent COVID-19.

The rearrangement joins TRBV9 to TRBJ2-1; 7 positions match TRBD2. Per the germline V gene, CDR1 is SGDLS and CDR2 is YYNGEE. This CDR3 comprises 16 residues. The junction had 13 bases not matched to a gene; V was cut back by 4 bases and J by 6 bases. The CDR3 DNA follows: TGTGCCAGCAGCACCAAACCTGGACTAGTCGGCAATGAGCAGTTCTTC. Amino acids: CASSTKPGLVGNEQFF. Full variable domain (rest looked up from reference TRBV9 and TRBJ2-1): DSGVTQTPKHLITATGQRVTLRCSPRSGDLSVYWYQQSLDQGLQFLIQYYNGEERAKGNILERFSAQQFPDLHSELNLSSLELGDSALYFCASSTKPGLVGNEQFFGPGTRLTVL.

This rearrangement joins TRBV5-1 to TRBJ1-1, with D unclear. The CDR3 has 13 residues. CDR1 and CDR2 (germline): SGHRS, YFSETQ. V was shortened by 0 bases and J by 5 bases, with 8 bases between the two germline ends. The CDR3, as DNA: TGCGCCAGCAGCTTGGACGGGGTGACTGAAGCTTTCTTT. Its protein is CASSLDGVTEAFF.

This chain uses TRBV18 with TRBJ2-4; 10 nucleotides agree with TRBD1. This CDR3 region has 14 residues. Per germline, CDR1 KGHSH and CDR2 LQKENI. After removal of 5 bases from V and 6 bases from J, the junction contained 4 bases not matched to a gene. This CDR3 is CASSSGQGGNIQYF. In nucleotides, the CDR3 is TGTGCCAGCTCATCCGGACAGGGGGGAAACATTCAGTACTTC.

The gene calls are TRBV5-1 and TRBJ2-1; TRBD2 matches at 8 bases. Per the germline V gene, CDR1 is SGHRS and CDR2 is YFSETQ. This CDR3 comprises 13 residues. V shed 1 base and J 10 bases; nucleotides not matched to a gene: 4. The DNA for the CDR3 is TGCGCCAGCAGCTTGTTGTCTAGCGGGGAGCAGTTCTTC. Translating it yields CASSLLSSGEQFF.

This chain links TRBV19 with TRBJ1-2, with TRBD1 matching 12 bases. Germline V lookup: CDR1 LNHDA, CDR2 SQIVND (reference sequence). The trim removed 7 bases at V and 4 bases at J, leaving 13 bases unmatched. The CDR3 spans 17 residues. CDR3 residues: CASTSWGQGARSYGYTF. The CDR3 bases are TGTGCCAGTACGTCCTGGGGACAGGGGGCGCGGAGCTATGGCTACACCTTC.

The DNA for the CDR3 is TGTGCCAGCAGCCCAGGACTAGCGGGGACCTCAGATACGCAGTATTTT. It translates to CASSPGLAGTSDTQYF. The J gene is TRBJ2-3, the V gene TRBV5-4, with 12 nucleotides matching TRBD2. Unmatched junction bases numbered 7, after V lost 4 bases and J lost 4 bases. From germline, CDR1 is SGHNT and CDR2 YYREEE (reference sequence). The CDR3 is 16 residues long.

The V gene is TRBV15, the J gene TRBJ2-1, with 11 bases identical to TRBD2. Germline CDR1 is LNHNV and CDR2 is YYDKDF (reference sequence). The V and J ends lost 0 bases and 5 bases, in that order; junction bases with no gene match: 6. This CDR3 comprises 17 residues. DNA for the CDR3: TGTGCCACCAGCAGAGATCATCGACTAGCGGGGAACAATGAGCAGTTCTTC. Translating it yields CATSRDHRLAGNNEQFF. The full variable domain, with the rest looked up from reference TRBV15 and TRBJ2-1, is DAMVIQNPRYQVTQFGKPVTLSCSQTLNHNVMYWYQQKSSQAPKLLFHYYDKDFNNEADTPDNFQSRRPNTSFCFLDIRSPGLGDTAMYLCATSRDHRLAGNNEQFFGPGTRLTVL.

V usage is TRBV6-5 and J usage is TRBJ2-4, with a weak D call TRBD1 (6 bases). Germline V gene lookup returns CDR1 MNHEY and CDR2 SVGAGI. The CDR3 has 13 residues. Trimming shortened V by 6 bases and J by 4 bases, and 10 bases separated the two germline ends. The CDR3 protein is CASSDRMKNIQYF. The CDR3 coding sequence is TGTGCCAGCAGCGACAGGATGAAAAACATTCAGTACTTC.

The chain employs TRBV9 and TRBJ1-2; D remains unclear. V dropped 0 bases and J dropped 8 bases, with 14 bases sitting between them. Germline loops: CDR1 SGDLS, CDR2 YYNGEE. The CDR3 covers 14 residues. The CDR3 protein is CASSVDGPWSGYTF. The CDR3 coding sequence is TGTGCCAGCAGCGTAGATGGCCCCTGGAGCGGCTACACCTTC.

This sequence joins TRBV24-1 and TRBJ1-5; maybe TRBD1 (6 bases). The CDR3 length is 15 residues. The V and J ends lost 5 bases and 0 bases respectively, with 10 bases between them. The germline V gene encodes CDR1 KGHDR and CDR2 SFDVKD. For the CDR3, the DNA is TGTGCCACCAGTGGGTCGACAGGTAGCAATCAGCCCCAGCATTTT. This codes for CATSGSTGSNQPQHF.

This chain uses TRBV5-1 with TRBJ2-3; TRBD1 matches at 9 bases. Germline trimming cut 7 bases from V and 2 bases from J; bases unmatched to any gene: 8. Per germline, CDR1 SGHRS and CDR2 YFSETQ. CDR3 size: 15 residues. CDR3 nucleotide sequence: TGCGCCAGCCTGACTGGGACAGGGCACACAGATACGCAGTATTTT. It codes for CASLTGTGHTDTQYF. Together with reference TRBV5-1 and TRBJ2-3, the CDR3 gives the full variable domain: KAGVTQTPRYLIKTRGQQVTLSCSPISGHRSVSWYQQTPGQGLQFLFEYFSETQRNKGNFPGRFSGRQFSNSRSEMNVSTLELGDSALYLCASLTGTGHTDTQYFGPGTRLTVL.